The 10 T cell receptor beta chains reported below all come from one sample, sequenced in a study of T cell responses to AZD1222 COVID-19 vaccine listed by TCRdb under 2021. Taken with the paper, the label for time point translates to: about 28 days (+/-7) after the second vaccine dose. Library preparation used the immunoSEQ multiplex PCR assay. TCRdb re-hosts the immuneACCESS table, in-frame sequences only. Its copies lack some clones; in the studies checked, an unresolved V gene accounts for under half of them, and the cause for the rest is not known. This sample gives approximately 93,000 clones in total; 75% to 90% of them show up just once. Of the sample, roughly 5% falls within the top ten clones. The input for sequencing was peripheral blood, taken 28 days after the second AZD1222 dose. Source of these receptors: an adult who received the AZD1222 COVID-19 vaccine.

This clone was found once. The genes are TRBV21-1 and TRBJ2-7; the table calls TRBD1, which could not be checked here. TRBV21-1 is a listed pseudogene. This CDR3 comprises 14 residues. This chain's CDR3 is CASSLTTATYEQYF. The CDR3 DNA sequence: TGTGCCAGCAGCCTAACGACAGCCACCTACGAGCAGTACTTC.

The chain uses TRBV12-2 and TRBJ2-1; TRBD2 was called by the table and not checked on the DNA. TRBV12-2 is an annotated pseudogene. The CDR3 is 15 residues long. CDR3 nucleotides: TGTGCAAGTCGCTTTGGCGGGACTAGTAGGAGTGGGCAGTTCTTC. It yields the protein CASRFGGTSRSGQFF.

This clone came up once. The V call is TRBV18, the J call TRBJ2-7, with D possibly being TRBD1 (7 bases). CDR1 is KGHSH, CDR2 LQKENI, per germline. This CDR3 region has 18 residues. The ends were cut back, 4 bases at V and 7 bases at J, with 29 bases in the middle. CDR3 residues: CASSQQTGRRSQPREQYF. Here the CDR3 DNA reads TGTGCCAGCTCACAACAGACAGGGAGGAGGTCCCAACCACGTGAGCAGTACTTC. Supplemented by reference TRBV18 and TRBJ2-7, the full variable domain reads NAGVMQNPRHLVRRRGQEARLRCSPMKGHSHVYWYRQLPEEGLKFMVYLQKENIIDESGMPKERFSAEFPKEGPSILRIQQVVRGDSAAYFCASSQQTGRRSQPREQYFGPGTRLTVT.

The chain is built from TRBV3-1 (or the pseudogene TRBV3-2) and TRBJ1-3; 8 nucleotides align to TRBD1. The CDR3 spans 15 residues. Germline V lookup: CDR1 LGHDT, CDR2 YNNKEL (reference sequence). V lost 1 base, J lost 8 bases, and 7 bases stayed unmatched. The CDR3 protein is CASSQVSDRGYTIYF. The CDR3 DNA reads TGTGCCAGCAGCCAAGTTTCCGACAGGGGATACACCATATATTTT.

The rearrangement links TRBV18 to TRBJ1-1; unclear D gene. V gave up 3 bases and J gave up 1 base, with 12 bases separating them. The CDR3 totals 15 residues. Germline lookup yields CDR1 KGHSH and CDR2 LQKENI. CDR3 sequence (DNA): TGTGCCAGCTCACCGCCCCGGGGTACGAACACTGAAGCTTTCTTT. It specifies CASSPPRGTNTEAFF.

This chain connects TRBV7-9 to TRBJ1-5, with 9 positions matching TRBD1. The CDR3 sequence is 13 residues long. Unmatched junction bases numbered 2, after V lost 6 bases and J lost 5 bases. CDR1 and CDR2 from the germline V gene are SEHNR and FQNEAQ (reference sequence). For the CDR3, the DNA is TGTGCCAGCAGGAGGGACAGGGATCAGCCCCAGCATTTT. It specifies CASRRDRDQPQHF.

V gene TRBV7-2 combines with J gene TRBJ1-4; tentative D call: TRBD1 (6 bases). In germline, CDR1 is SGHTA, CDR2 FQGNSA. The CDR3 is 17 amino acids. The V end was cut by 2 bases, the J end by 2 bases, with 15 bases between. CDR3 in amino acids: CASSLLTGTFTNEKLFF. CDR3 nucleotide sequence: TGTGCCAGCAGCTTACTTACAGGGACCTTCACTAATGAAAAACTGTTTTTT. Full variable domain (missing parts from reference TRBV7-2 and TRBJ1-4): GAGVSQSPSNKVTEKGKDVELRCDPISGHTALYWYRQSLGQGLEFLIYFQGNSAPDKSGLPSDRFSAERTGGSVSTLTIQRTQQEDSAVYLCASSLLTGTFTNEKLFFGSGTQLSVL.

This rearrangement joins TRBV18 to TRBJ1-2; D ambiguous. In germline, CDR1 is KGHSH, CDR2 LQKENI. The CDR3 loop spans 16 amino acids. Trimming took 3 bases from V and 0 from J, leaving 14 bases between them. CDR3 protein: CASSPVGIGTNYGYTF. Here the CDR3 DNA reads TGTGCCAGCTCACCCGTGGGGATCGGGACTAACTATGGCTACACCTTC.

This rearrangement joins TRBV6-5 to TRBJ1-6; the D is unclear. This CDR3 has 15 residues. Germline assignment: CDR1 MNHEY and CDR2 SVGAGI. The V gene lost 7 bases and the J gene lost 0 bases, with 10 bases spanning the gap. The CDR3 region has the DNA TGTGCCAGCATCAAAAGCTACTCCTATAATTCACCCCTCCACTTT. Encoded protein: CASIKSYSYNSPLHF.

The chain links TRBV7-9 to TRBJ2-7, with no clear D. Trimming removed 8 bases from V and 2 bases from J, with 13 bases in between. Germline V gene data show CDR1 as SEHNR and CDR2 as FQNEAQ (reference sequence). The CDR3 spans 13 residues. The CDR3 spells CASSPPLTYEQYF. CDR3 DNA sequence: TGTGCCAGCTCCCCCCCCCTTACCTACGAGCAGTACTTC.